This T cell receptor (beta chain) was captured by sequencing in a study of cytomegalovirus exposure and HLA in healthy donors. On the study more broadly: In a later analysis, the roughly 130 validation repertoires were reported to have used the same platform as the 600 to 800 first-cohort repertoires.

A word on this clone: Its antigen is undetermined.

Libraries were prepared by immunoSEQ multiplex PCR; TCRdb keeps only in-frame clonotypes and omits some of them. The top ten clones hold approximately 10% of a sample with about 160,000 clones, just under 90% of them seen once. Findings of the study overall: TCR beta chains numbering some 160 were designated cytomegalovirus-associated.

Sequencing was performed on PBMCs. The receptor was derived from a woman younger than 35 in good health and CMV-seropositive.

The CDR3 DNA reads as TGTGCCAGCAGTGACTCGAATGAACCTATTACCGGGGAGCTGTTTTTT. It specifies CASSDSNEPITGELFF. This sequence joins TRBV6-4 and TRBJ2-2; no reliable D call. V gave up 0 bases and J gave up 5 bases, with 13 bases separating them. Looked up from germline, CDR1 is MRHNA and CDR2 is SNTAGT. The CDR3 loop spans 16 amino acids.